This T cell receptor (beta chain) comes out of a study of Tregs in tolerant kidney transplant recipients. Study information: The nonmyeloablative bone marrow transplants came from related graft donors, with transient mixed chimerism.

Worth noting for this clone: Its antigen is not identified.

Unstimulated Tregs (CD4+CD25+CD127-) and CD4+CD25- non-Tregs were sorted from PBMCs. The CDR3 covers 17 residues. Trimming took 3 bases from V and 2 from J; bases not matched to a gene: 11. CDR1 and CDR2 from the germline V gene are SNHLY and FYNNEI. Profiled with immunoSEQ multiplex PCR; TCRdb holds only in-frame clones, not every one. This sample has about 100,000 clones, with 90% found just once. Study outcomes and limitations: For some patients, primers changed over time, blocking nucleotide-level comparison. Biological reproducibility was not directly addressed, but technical replication error appeared minimal.

The V gene is TRBV2, the J gene TRBJ2-7; TRBD2 matches at 9 bases. This TCR derives from a human donor who received a combined kidney and bone marrow transplant. This specimen consisted of CD4+ T cells from blood, obtained before the transplant. CDR3 nucleotides: TGTGCCAGCAGTGACAGGGCGGGGCTAGCGGGAACCTACGAGCAGTACTTC. It is translated as CASSDRAGLAGTYEQYF. The complete variable domain, with remaining parts taken from reference TRBV2 and TRBJ2-7, reads EPEVTQTPSHQVTQMGQEVILRCVPISNHLYFYWYRQILGQKVEFLVSFYNNEISEKSEIFDDQFSVERPDGSNFTLKIRSTKLEDSAMYFCASSDRAGLAGTYEQYFGPGTRLTVT.